The clone carrying this TCR beta chain was detected a few times. Antigen: not known. This entry comes from a study of post-analysis software for immune sequencing data. As for the study in general: The study covered relapsing-remitting, secondary progressive and progressive-relapsing courses of multiple sclerosis.

Study-wide results and caveats: There were roughly 5 TRBV segments more frequent in patients than controls, and TRBV5-6, TRBV5-1 and TRBV20-1 were among them.

Trimming took off 1 base at V and 4 bases at J, with 10 bases between the two ends. The CDR3 is made up of 14 amino acids. Germline CDR1 LGHDT, CDR2 YNNKEL (reference sequence). Every TCR beta cDNA library bore unique molecular identifiers. In TCRdb, the PCR reads were re-called with MiXCR into one record per CDR3 protein. The repertoire holds hundreds of thousands of distinct CDR3 sequences, with roughly two fifths as singletons. Input material: blood. V usage is TRBV3-1 and J usage is TRBJ2-5, with a weak D call TRBD2 (6 bases). The source is a girl under 18 with multiple sclerosis. CDR3 protein: CASSQGAGRETQYF. The CDR3, as DNA: TGTGCCAGCAGCCAAGGGGCGGGACGAGAGACCCAGTACTTC.